This entry lists 27 T cell receptor beta chains sequenced from one sample in a study of T cell changes during pregnancy in multiple sclerosis. The assay was immunoSEQ multiplex PCR, and TCRdb's table has in-frame clones only and misses some. The data hold 46,000 or so clones, with over 85% observed a single time. The sample consisted of CD8+ T cells from peripheral blood mononuclear cells, taken after pregnancy. The receptors derive from a female donor with multiple sclerosis, enrolled in a pregnancy study.

The V and J genes are TRBV7-9 and TRBJ1-1; D might be TRBD1 (6 bases). CDR3 size: 15 residues. Trimming left V 6 bases short and J 0 bases short, with 14 bases between. Germline CDR1 reads SEHNR; CDR2 reads FQNEAQ (reference sequence). Here the CDR3 reads CASRRGGGLNTEAFF. CDR3 nucleotide sequence: TGTGCCAGCAGGCGAGGGGGGGGGTTGAACACTGAAGCTTTCTTT.

The chain uses TRBV5-4 and TRBJ2-7, with 11 bases lining up with TRBD2. This CDR3 has 16 amino acids. CDR1 is SGHNT, CDR2 YYREEE, per germline (reference sequence). Trimming at V came to 4 bases and at J to 6 bases, leaving 12 bases not matched to a gene. The CDR3 loop reads CASSTGSGGGPSEQYF. The CDR3 bases are TGTGCCAGCAGCACCGGTAGCGGGGGGGGGCCTAGCGAGCAGTACTTC.

The chain combines TRBV9 with TRBJ2-5; D possibly corresponds to TRBD1 (6 bases). CDR1 is SGDLS, CDR2 YYNGEE, per germline. V was clipped by 4 bases and J by 2 bases, with 12 bases between them. The CDR3 spans 14 residues. The CDR3 nucleotides are TGTGCCAGCAGCTTCGGGACAATTCAAGAGACCCAGTACTTC. The encoded protein is CASSFGTIQETQYF.

The chain employs TRBV27 and TRBJ2-4, with TRBD1 identical over 7 bases. CDR1 is MNHEY and CDR2 is SMNVEV in the germline V gene (reference sequence). The ends lost 3 bases at V and 4 bases at J; junction bases unmatched: 3. This CDR3 region has 14 residues. In DNA, the CDR3 is TGTGCCAGCAGTTTGGGACAGAGAAAAAACATTCAGTACTTC. Translated: CASSLGQRKNIQYF.

This clone was seen just once. The chain joins TRBV19 to TRBJ1-1, with D hard to call. Trimming cost V 5 bases and J 4 bases, with 14 bases left between them. The CDR3 length is 14 residues. CDR1 is LNHDA, CDR2 SQIVND, per germline (reference sequence). CDR3 sequence: CASSSGVVGTEAFF. The DNA for the CDR3 is TGTGCCAGTAGTTCGGGTGTGGTCGGCACTGAAGCTTTCTTT.

The J gene is TRBJ2-1, the V gene TRBV4-1, with D possibly matching TRBD1 (6 bases). In germline, CDR1 is MGHRA, CDR2 YSYEKL. V shed 4 bases and J shed 4 bases, with 8 bases lying between them. The CDR3 length is 13 residues. The CDR3 here is CASSLTGYNEQFF. The CDR3 nucleotides read TGCGCCAGCAGCCTAACAGGGTACAATGAGCAGTTCTTC.

The J gene is TRBJ2-1, the V gene TRBV29-1; 9 bases map to TRBD1. The junction had 2 bases not matched to a gene; V was cut back by 4 bases and J by 7 bases. The CDR3 is 12 residues long. Looked up from germline, CDR1 is SQVTM and CDR2 is ANQGSEA. The CDR3 protein is CSVVDRGNEQFF. The CDR3 nucleotides are TGCAGCGTTGTAGACAGGGGGAATGAGCAGTTCTTC.

The CDR3 coding sequence is TGTGCCAGCAGTGACTCCCCCGGGGGGGGGCCAGATACGCAGTATTTT. Protein product: CASSDSPGGGPDTQYF. The V call is TRBV6-4, the J call TRBJ2-3; 8 bases fit TRBD2. CDR3 size: 16 residues. V lost 0 bases, J lost 4 bases, and 6 bases stayed unmatched. Germline CDR1 reads MRHNA; CDR2 reads SNTAGT.

The rearrangement links TRBV29-1 to TRBJ2-1, with 7 bases fitting TRBD2. Germline-derived CDR1 and CDR2 are SQVTM and ANQGSEA. This CDR3 is built from 13 residues. V trimming: 1 base; J trimming: 9 bases; junction bases outside the gene matches: 6. The CDR3 sequence: CSVEAGGRSEQFF. DNA of the CDR3: TGCAGCGTTGAAGCCGGGGGGAGGAGTGAGCAGTTCTTC.

V and J are TRBV11-2 and TRBJ1-5; D not certain. The CDR3 is 16 amino acids. From germline, CDR1 is SGHAT and CDR2 FQNNGV. V dropped 8 bases and J dropped 3 bases, with 20 bases sitting between them. The CDR3 DNA sequence: TGTGCCAGCCAGCTAGTGCGTGGTGTGCCCAATCAGCCCCAGCATTTT. Protein: CASQLVRGVPNQPQHF.

J is TRBJ2-2 and V is TRBV4-3, with TRBD2 matching over 8 bases. The junction had 9 bases not matched to a gene; V was cut back by 1 base and J by 5 bases. Looked up from germline, CDR1 is LGHNA and CDR2 is YSLEER. The CDR3 sequence is 17 residues long. The CDR3 sequence is CASSQASGGGITGELFF. CDR3 DNA sequence: TGCGCCAGCAGCCAAGCCTCGGGGGGGGGTATTACCGGGGAGCTGTTTTTT.

The chain recombines TRBV5-1 with TRBJ1-1; D is ambiguous. V lost 4 bases to trimming and J lost 1 base, with 17 bases between them. There are 16 residues in the CDR3. Germline assignment: CDR1 SGHRS and CDR2 YFSETQ. This CDR3 reads CASSVGESAPNTEAFF. In DNA form, the CDR3 reads TGCGCCAGCAGCGTAGGAGAGTCAGCGCCGAACACTGAAGCTTTCTTT.

The J gene is TRBJ1-5, the V gene TRBV19; a possible D gene is TRBD1 (5 bases). V lost 1 base to trimming and J lost 5 bases, with 21 bases between them. CDR3 length: 18 residues. Germline-derived CDR1 and CDR2 are LNHDA and SQIVND (reference sequence). Here the CDR3 reads CASSIGVQGKIVHQPQHF. CDR3 coding DNA: TGTGCCAGTAGTATAGGGGTGCAGGGCAAAATCGTTCATCAGCCCCAGCATTTT.

V and J are TRBV20-1 and TRBJ2-7, with D hard to call. CDR1 and CDR2 from the germline V gene are DFQATT and SNEGSKA (reference sequence). The ends were cut back, 0 bases at V and 6 bases at J, with 3 bases in the middle. The CDR3 consists of 10 residues. CDR3 coding DNA: TGCAGTGCTAGAGACGGCGAGCAGTACTTC. Protein product: CSARDGEQYF.

The chain has TRBV27 and TRBJ2-5, with 12 nucleotides matching TRBD1. The V gene's germline CDR1 is MNHEY and CDR2 SMNVEV (reference sequence). The CDR3 is made up of 14 amino acids. With V trimmed by 8 bases and J by 5 bases, 6 bases remained unmatched. The CDR3: CASGGQGARETQYF. CDR3 coding DNA: TGTGCCAGCGGGGGACAGGGGGCGAGGGAGACCCAGTACTTC.

In the case of this clone: Other DNA sequences of this sample code for an identical CDR3. This chain connects TRBV9 to TRBJ1-2; tentative D call: TRBD1 (5 bases). CDR1 SGDLS and CDR2 YYNGEE come from the germline V gene. The CDR3 totals 14 residues. The ends were cut back, 2 bases at V and 2 bases at J, with 10 bases in the middle. The CDR3 protein is CASSVGGGNYGYTF. The CDR3 bases are TGTGCCAGCAGCGTGGGTGGGGGGAACTATGGCTACACCTTC.

V usage is TRBV11-3 and J usage is TRBJ2-7, with 7 nucleotides matching TRBD1. This CDR3 spans 13 amino acids. Germline CDR1 and CDR2: SGHNT and YENEEA. V gave up 3 bases and J gave up 4 bases; unmatched junction bases: 3. The CDR3: CASSFSTGYEQYF. As DNA, the CDR3 is TGTGCCAGCAGCTTCTCGACAGGGTACGAGCAGTACTTC.

The chain uses TRBV30 and TRBJ1-3; TRBD1 might be the D (6 bases). Germline V gene data show CDR1 as GTSNPN and CDR2 as SVGIG (reference sequence). With 5 bases removed from V and 0 bases from J, the gap between germline ends came to 11 bases. The CDR3 has 14 amino acids. In DNA, the CDR3 is TGTGCCTGGGACACAGGGAGCTCTGGAAACACCATATATTTT. It is translated as CAWDTGSSGNTIYF.

The CDR3 bases are TGTGCCAGCAGCTCGACAGGGGGAATGGCCTACGAGCAGTACTTC. Its protein is CASSSTGGMAYEQYF. The chain employs TRBV7-9 and TRBJ2-7; 9 nucleotides match TRBD1. The CDR3 totals 15 residues. V trimming: 4 bases; J trimming: 2 bases; junction bases outside the gene matches: 6. Germline values: CDR1 SEHNR, CDR2 FQNEAQ (reference sequence).

V and J are TRBV2 and TRBJ2-4; D not certain. This CDR3 region has 11 residues. The germline gives CDR1 SNHLY, CDR2 FYNNEI. The V end was cut by 6 bases, the J end by 8 bases, with 8 bases between. For the CDR3, the DNA is TGTGCCAGCAGATCGCGCGACATTCAGTACTTC. Translated, it gives CASRSRDIQYF.

The chain uses TRBV4-1 and TRBJ2-1; 16 nucleotides agree with TRBD2. Germline V CDR1 and CDR2: MGHRA, YSYEKL. Trimming cost V 4 bases and J 2 bases; bases outside gene matches: 8. CDR3 size: 19 residues. CDR3 bases: TGCGCCAGCAGCCCCCAGGGACTAGCGGGAGGGAAACCCTACAATGAGCAGTTCTTC. Its protein is CASSPQGLAGGKPYNEQFF.

V is TRBV9 and J is TRBJ2-1; a weak D match, TRBD1 (6 bases). Trimming stripped 0 bases from V and 0 bases from J, with 16 bases between. Germline CDR1 reads SGDLS; CDR2 reads YYNGEE. This CDR3 comprises 18 residues. The CDR3 reads CASSVGRGSRGSYNEQFF. The CDR3 coding sequence is TGTGCCAGCAGCGTAGGCAGGGGTAGCCGGGGCTCCTACAATGAGCAGTTCTTC.

The V and J genes are TRBV7-9 and TRBJ2-7, with D perhaps TRBD1 (6 bases). Germline V CDR1 and CDR2: SEHNR, FQNEAQ (reference sequence). V lost 5 bases, J lost 4 bases, and 21 bases lay in between. The CDR3 spans 16 residues. CDR3 sequence: CASSPQPRTERYEQYF. The CDR3 DNA reads TGTGCCAGCAGCCCCCAGCCCCGGACAGAAAGATACGAGCAGTACTTC.

The chain is built from TRBV7-8 and TRBJ1-1; maybe TRBD1 (6 bases). This CDR3 has 15 amino acids. The germline gives CDR1 SGHVS, CDR2 FQNEAQ. Trimming stripped 0 bases from V and 0 bases from J, with 8 bases between. This CDR3 reads CASSLAGTMNTEAFF. The DNA of the CDR3 is TGTGCCAGCAGCTTAGCAGGGACAATGAACACTGAAGCTTTCTTT.

This chain links TRBV2 with TRBJ1-3; 7 nucleotides agree with TRBD1. The CDR3 length is 15 residues. CDR1 is SNHLY, CDR2 FYNNEI, per germline. V dropped 7 bases and J dropped 0; count of bases not matched to a gene: 6. CDR3 nucleotide sequence: TGTGCCAGCACTGATGACAGGGTCTCTGGAAACACCATATATTTT. It encodes CASTDDRVSGNTIYF.

The chain uses TRBV7-3 and TRBJ2-1; D may be TRBD1 (6 bases). Between the trimmed V and J ends, which lost 0 bases and 4 bases, there was a span of 7 bases. The CDR3 has 14 residues. Germline V lookup: CDR1 SGHTA, CDR2 FQGTGA. In DNA form, the CDR3 reads TGTGCCAGCAGCTTAACCGGACAGTACAATGAGCAGTTCTTC. It encodes CASSLTGQYNEQFF.

The J gene is TRBJ2-2, the V gene TRBV2; 7 bases agree with TRBD1. From germline, CDR1 is SNHLY and CDR2 FYNNEI. The CDR3 loop spans 19 amino acids. V dropped 8 bases and J dropped 0; count of bases not matched to a gene: 18. The CDR3 sequence: CASGGSLIPGQSNTGELFF. The CDR3 nucleotides read TGTGCCAGCGGGGGAAGCCTTATACCGGGACAGTCGAACACCGGGGAGCTGTTTTTT.